Below are 2 T cell receptor beta chains sequenced from a single sample in a study of neoadjuvant anti-PD-1 for oral cavity cancer. Documented time point: after neoadjuvant nivolumab, at surgical resection. This table comes from immunoSEQ multiplex PCR, and its TCRdb copy is limited to in-frame clones, with some not included. In the table there are roughly 68,000 clones, 80% to 90% of which are singletons. The sequenced sample was PBMCs, obtained after nivolumab (anti-PD-1) treatment. The origin of the receptors is a person between 35 and 79 years old with oral cavity squamous cell carcinoma.

In nucleotides, the CDR3 is TGCAGCGTTGAGGGTCGACAGGGGGATTCCTACGAGCAGTACTTC. The encoded protein is CSVEGRQGDSYEQYF. The chain joins TRBV29-1 to TRBJ2-7; TRBD1 aligns across 9 bases. Germline V lookup: CDR1 SQVTM, CDR2 ANQGSEA. The J segment lost 1 base and the V segment lost 3 bases, leaving 7 bases of the junction unmatched. The CDR3 has 15 amino acids.

The chain carries TRBV7-3 and TRBJ2-1; 7 bases agree with TRBD2. The V gene's germline CDR1 is SGHTA and CDR2 FQGTGA. V trimming: 5 bases; J trimming: 9 bases; junction bases outside the gene matches: 7. CDR3 size: 13 residues. As DNA, the CDR3 is TGTGCCAGCAGCCCGACTAGCTCGGGTGAGCAGTTCTTC. It translates to CASSPTSSGEQFF.